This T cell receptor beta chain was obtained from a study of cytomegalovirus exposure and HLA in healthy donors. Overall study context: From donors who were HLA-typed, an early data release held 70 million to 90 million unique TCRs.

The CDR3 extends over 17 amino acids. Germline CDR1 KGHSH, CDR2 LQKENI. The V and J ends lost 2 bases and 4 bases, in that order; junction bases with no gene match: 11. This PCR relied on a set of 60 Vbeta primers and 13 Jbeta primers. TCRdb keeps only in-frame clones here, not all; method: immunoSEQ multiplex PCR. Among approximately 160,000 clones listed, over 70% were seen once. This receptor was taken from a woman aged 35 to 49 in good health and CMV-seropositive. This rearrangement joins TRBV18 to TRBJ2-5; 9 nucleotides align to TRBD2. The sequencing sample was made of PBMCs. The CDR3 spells CASSPVSGGGSGETQYF. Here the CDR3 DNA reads TGTGCCAGCTCACCAGTTAGCGGGGGAGGAAGTGGAGAGACCCAGTACTTC.